The 21 T cell receptor beta chains below all came from one sample that was sequenced in a study of shared clonotypes between healthy human individuals. Generated by immunoSEQ multiplex PCR, the TCRdb table keeps only in-frame clones and is missing some. This sample has a few million clones, with around nine tenths found just once. What was sequenced was naive CD4+ T cells sorted from blood. As for subset: CD45RA+ positively selected. The origin of the receptors is a man aged 18-30 years in good health.

V gene TRBV5-1 combines with J gene TRBJ2-3; perhaps TRBD2 as D (5 bases). Germline CDR1 reads SGHRS; CDR2 reads YFSETQ. V lost 4 bases, J lost 0 bases, and 15 bases lay in between. The CDR3 extends over 16 amino acids. The CDR3 region is CASSPRRWTSTDTQYF. In nucleotides, the CDR3 is TGCGCCAGCAGCCCCCGGAGGTGGACTAGCACAGATACGCAGTATTTT.

V gene TRBV5-1 combines with J gene TRBJ1-1; no firm D call. Trimming took off 7 bases at V and 5 bases at J, with 12 bases between the two ends. The CDR3 length is 12 residues. Germline loops: CDR1 SGHRS, CDR2 YFSETQ. The CDR3 nucleotides are TGCGCCAGCGGAGTTTATGGGACTGAAGCTTTCTTT. Amino acid sequence: CASGVYGTEAFF.

The gene calls are TRBV5-1 and TRBJ2-7; TRBD1 is a possible D gene (5 bases). The germline CDR1 and CDR2 sequences are SGHRS and YFSETQ. There are 16 residues in the CDR3. The V end was cut by 2 bases, the J end by 5 bases, with 20 bases between. In nucleotides, the CDR3 is TGCGCCAGCAGCTTCGGACCCGTAGGGGTTCAAGACGAGCAGTACTTC. It is translated as CASSFGPVGVQDEQYF.

This clone was observed a single time. The V and J genes are TRBV30 and TRBJ1-4; the D is unclear. V dropped 5 bases and J dropped 8 bases, with 18 bases sitting between them. Germline loops: CDR1 GTSNPN, CDR2 SVGIG (reference sequence). This CDR3 has 14 amino acids. The CDR3 loop reads CAWGEGVPREKLFF. CDR3 sequence (DNA): TGTGCCTGGGGGGAGGGCGTCCCCCGGGAAAAACTGTTTTTT.

In its sample, this clone was seen once. The chain uses TRBV5-5 and TRBJ2-7; D unclear. The germline CDR1 and CDR2 sequences are SGHKS and YYEKEE (reference sequence). This CDR3 has 15 residues. V was cut by 2 bases and J by 1 base, with 13 bases left in between. The CDR3 nucleotides read TGTGCCAGCAGCTTTGGCATTCAAATATCCTACGAGCAGTACTTC. As protein: CASSFGIQISYEQYF. The complete variable domain, with remaining parts taken from reference TRBV5-5 and TRBJ2-7, reads DAGVTQSPTHLIKTRGQQVTLRCSPISGHKSVSWYQQVLGQGPQFIFQYYEKEERGRGNFPDRFSARQFPNYSSELNVNALLLGDSALYLCASSFGIQISYEQYFGPGTRLTVT.

The V gene is TRBV5-6, the J gene TRBJ2-7, with 7 bases lining up with TRBD1. Trimming removed 4 bases from V and 0 bases from J; junction bases left unmatched: 4. Per the germline V gene, CDR1 is SGHDT and CDR2 is YYEEEE. CDR3 length: 14 residues. The chain's CDR3 is CASSTTGVSYEQYF. Here the CDR3 DNA reads TGTGCCAGCAGCACCACAGGGGTCTCCTACGAGCAGTACTTC.

V usage is TRBV6-6 and J usage is TRBJ2-4; no clear D gene. Germline-derived CDR1 and CDR2 are MNHNY and SVGAGI (reference sequence). V shed 2 bases and J shed 0 bases, with 11 bases lying between them. The CDR3 sequence is 16 residues long. Written as DNA, the CDR3 is TGTGCCAGCAGTTACGGTGGGGAAGGAGCCAAAAACATTCAGTACTTC. Protein product: CASSYGGEGAKNIQYF.

This clone was seen a single time. V gene TRBV19 combines with J gene TRBJ1-6; D is ambiguous. There are 18 residues in the CDR3. CDR1 LNHDA and CDR2 SQIVND come from the germline V gene (reference sequence). V lost 5 bases and J 0 bases, leaving 17 bases between the germline ends. The CDR3 region is CASSEDFRSFSYNSPLHF. CDR3 in DNA: TGTGCCAGTAGTGAAGACTTCCGCTCATTCTCCTATAATTCACCCCTCCACTTT.

The rearrangement links TRBV10-3 to TRBJ1-4; 9 positions agree with TRBD1. J gave up 7 bases and V 3 bases, and 3 bases lay outside the gene matches. Germline values: CDR1 ENHRY, CDR2 SYGVKD. CDR3 length equals 14 residues. The DNA for the CDR3 is TGTGCCATCAGTGACGGGACAGGGAGTGAAAAACTGTTTTTT. Translation: CAISDGTGSEKLFF.

This chain joins TRBV10-1 and TRBJ2-5; 7 bases are a match to TRBD1. The DNA end is a closer match to TRBJ2-7, so the J assignment may be wrong. The CDR3 extends over 13 amino acids. CDR1 is WNHNN and CDR2 is SYGVQD in the germline V gene (reference sequence). This CDR3 reads CASRGQAAYEQYF. The CDR3 bases are TGCGCCAGCAGAGGACAGGCCGCCTACGAGCAGTACTTC.

The rearrangement joins TRBV10-2 to TRBJ2-3; TRBD2 might be the D (5 bases). CDR3 length equals 16 residues. Between the trimmed V and J ends, which lost 3 bases and 2 bases, there was a span of 15 bases. Germline-derived CDR1 and CDR2 are WSHSY and SAAADI. The CDR3 DNA follows: TGCGCCAGCAGTGACTTGCCGCCGGGAATCACAGATACGCAGTATTTT. Its protein is CASSDLPPGITDTQYF.

A few counts support this clone. The genes are TRBV6-5 and TRBJ1-1; TRBD1 might be the D (6 bases). Germline CDR1 and CDR2: MNHEY and SVGAGI. The CDR3 loop spans 11 amino acids. Trimming stripped 6 bases from V and 11 bases from J, with 13 bases between. CDR3 nucleotide sequence: TGTGCCAGCAGATCACAGGGATGGGCTTTCTTT. This sequence encodes CASRSQGWAFF.

The rearrangement joins TRBV5-1 to TRBJ2-1; the match to TRBD2 covers 7 bases. CDR1 is SGHRS and CDR2 is YFSETQ in the germline V gene. V lost 4 bases to trimming and J lost 2 bases; unmatched junction nucleotides: 6. This CDR3 contains 15 residues. The CDR3 coding sequence is TGCGCCAGCAGCACCAGCGGGAACGCCTACAATGAGCAGTTCTTC. It is translated as CASSTSGNAYNEQFF.

The rearrangement joins TRBV5-4 to TRBJ2-3; maybe TRBD1 (6 bases). Germline V gene lookup returns CDR1 SGHNT and CDR2 YYREEE (reference sequence). V was clipped by 1 base and J by 3 bases, with 12 bases between them. The CDR3 contains 15 residues. The CDR3 DNA reads as TGTGCCAGCAGCTTGTCAGGGGTAGGAACAGATACGCAGTATTTT. The encoded protein is CASSLSGVGTDTQYF.

The V gene is TRBV10-2, the J gene TRBJ2-7, with 12 bases fitting TRBD2. Germline CDR1 WSHSY, CDR2 SAAADI. The CDR3 length is 14 residues. The V segment lost 7 bases and the J segment 4 bases; nucleotides outside the gene matches: 5. CDR3 DNA sequence: TGCGCCAGCACCGGGACTAGCGGGCAGTACGAGCAGTACTTC. Protein sequence: CASTGTSGQYEQYF.

J is TRBJ1-3 and V is TRBV7-2, with D possibly being TRBD1 (5 bases). The germline gives CDR1 SGHTA, CDR2 FQGNSA. There are 15 residues in the CDR3. The V end was cut by 5 bases, the J end by 0 bases, with 11 bases between. CDR3 in DNA: TGTGCCAGCAGCCCTGACGGGGGCTCTGGAAACACCATATATTTT. Translation: CASSPDGGSGNTIYF.

This clone was seen only once. The same CDR3 is also encoded by other DNA sequences in this sample. The chain couples TRBV18 to TRBJ2-7; 12 positions agree with TRBD1. The ends lost 0 bases at V and 7 bases at J; junction bases unmatched: 4. Germline CDR1 is KGHSH and CDR2 is LQKENI. This CDR3 has 15 residues. Here the CDR3 reads CASSPPGQGAREQYF. For the CDR3, the DNA is TGTGCCAGCTCACCACCGGGACAGGGGGCTCGGGAGCAGTACTTC.

The chain carries TRBV6-6 and TRBJ2-5; D is possibly TRBD1 (7 bases). The CDR3 is 14 residues long. The V end lost 10 bases, the J end lost 6 bases, and 21 bases lay between the germline ends. Germline loops: CDR1 MNHNY, CDR2 SVGAGI (reference sequence). This CDR3 is CATRGQDGGKTQYF. CDR3 coding DNA: TGTGCCACCCGAGGACAGGACGGCGGGAAGACCCAGTACTTC.

This clone was recorded only once. Sequence at one end of the junction differs from germline and may be a read error. DNA of the CDR3: TGTGCTAGCAGCTTAGGCAGGGGAAGAGCGGAGACCCAGTACTTC. This gives the protein CASSLGRGRAETQYF. The chain couples TRBV7-7 to TRBJ2-5; a weak D match, TRBD1 (6 bases). This CDR3 is 15 amino acids long. Per germline, CDR1 SSHAT and CDR2 FNYEAQ (reference sequence). The variable domain in full, completed from reference TRBV7-7 and TRBJ2-5, reads GAGVSQSPRYKVTKRGQDVTLRCDPISSHATLYWYQQALGQGPEFLTYFNYEAQPDKSGLPSDRFSAERPEGSISTLTIQRTEQRDSAMYRCASSLGRGRAETQYFGPGTRLLVL.

The chain links TRBV30 to TRBJ1-4; TRBD1 might be the D (6 bases). V was trimmed by 0 bases and J by 7 bases, leaving 12 bases between them. There are 14 residues in the CDR3. The germline CDR1 and CDR2 sequences are GTSNPN and SVGIG (reference sequence). The CDR3 DNA reads as TGTGCCTGGAGTGTAGGGGGGGCTTCTGAAAAACTGTTTTTT. Translated: CAWSVGGASEKLFF.

V is TRBV20-1 and J is TRBJ1-2; D remains unclear. This CDR3 has 11 amino acids. CDR1 and CDR2 (germline): DFQATT, SNEGSKA (reference sequence). V was trimmed by 1 base and J by 7 bases, leaving 7 bases between them. The CDR3 here is CSARGVFGYTF. The CDR3 DNA reads TGCAGTGCTAGAGGAGTGTTTGGCTACACCTTC.